These T cell receptor beta chains were read from a single sample in a study of blood T cell repertoires in COVID-19. The protocol was immunoSEQ multiplex PCR, while the TCRdb copy is restricted to in-frame clones and leaves out a portion. Of 100,000 to 150,000 clones in the sample, approximately 88% were seen once. Material for sequencing was peripheral blood. Receptors were obtained from a middle-aged man with acute or convalescent COVID-19. CDR3s include the opening cysteine and the closing phenylalanine or tryptophan. The D gene is left open where the match is weak. Part of the rows lack a size; the others show once, few, many or a class for expanded clones.

D	size	V	J	DNA	CDR3
TRBD2	.	TRBV18	TRBJ2-2	TGTGCCAGCCCAAGGACTAGCGGAGGGAACACCGGGGAGCTGTTTTTT	CASPRTSGGNTGELFF
.	.	TRBV12-3/TRBV12-4	TRBJ2-1	TGTGCCAGCACTACCACCCAGGGCACTGAGCAGTTCTTC	CASTTTQGTEQFF
TRBD1	.	TRBV7-9	TRBJ1-1	TGTGCCACTGGCAGGGGGCGGAACACTGAAGCTTTCTTT	CATGRGRNTEAFF
TRBD1	.	TRBV10-3	TRBJ1-3	TGTGCCTCCCGTCGGGACAGGGCTGGAAACACCATATATTTT	CASRRDRAGNTIYF
.	.	TRBV19	TRBJ1-5	TGTGCCAGTAAGCTGGGACACCACGATTATAGCAATCAGCCCCAGCATTTT	CASKLGHHDYSNQPQHF
.	once	TRBV27	TRBJ2-1	TGTGCCAGCAGTTTTTTCGGAAGCGGGAATGAGCAGTTCTTC	CASSFFGSGNEQFF
.	few	TRBV18	TRBJ2-7	TGTGCCAGCTCACCACCACAGGGCAGCTCCTACGAGCAGTACTTC	CASSPPQGSSYEQYF
.	.	TRBV19	TRBJ2-1	TGTGCCAGTAGCATAGGAGGTTCTATACACAATGAGCAGTTCTTC	CASSIGGSIHNEQFF
.	.	TRBV15	TRBJ2-3	TGTGCCACCAGCAGTGGGCCGGGGGCAGATACGCAGTATTTT	CATSSGPGADTQYF
TRBD1	few	TRBV18	TRBJ1-1	TGTGCCAGCTCAGGAATGGGACAGGGGGCCACTGAAGCTTTCTTT	CASSGMGQGATEAFF
.	.	TRBV11-2	TRBJ2-5	TGTGCCAGCAGCTTAGTGGGGACCAGGGGGGTTCAAGAGACCCAGTACTTC	CASSLVGTRGVQETQYF
TRBD2	.	TRBV19	TRBJ2-7	TGTGCCAGTAGTATATCTACGACTAGCGGGGGCGGGGAGCAGTACTTC	CASSISTTSGGGEQYF
TRBD1	once	TRBV27	TRBJ2-2	TGTGCCAGCAGTCAAATAACAGGGGTTGTCACCGGGGAGCTGTTTTTT	CASSQITGVVTGELFF
.	.	TRBV15	TRBJ2-3	TGTGCCACCAGCAGCGGAACCAGGGGAGGCACAGATACGCAGTATTTT	CATSSGTRGGTDTQYF
TRBD2	.	TRBV10-3	TRBJ2-1	TGTGCCATCAGTGAGACTAGCGGGAGCTCGGGGGATGAGCAGTTCTTC	CAISETSGSSGDEQFF
.	.	TRBV7-9	TRBJ1-5	TGTGCCAGCAGCCGAGACGGGAATCAGCCCCAGCATTTT	CASSRDGNQPQHF
TRBD1	.	TRBV24-1	TRBJ2-1	TGTGCCACCGCCACAGGGGGATTAAATGAGCAGTTCTTC	CATATGGLNEQFF
.	.	TRBV24-1	TRBJ2-2	TGTGCCACCAGTAGAGGGCCGGGCACCGGGGAGCTGTTTTTT	CATSRGPGTGELFF
TRBD1	once	TRBV18	TRBJ1-1	TGTGCCAGCTCACCTTTTACAGGGGTGGACACTGAAGCTTTCTTT	CASSPFTGVDTEAFF